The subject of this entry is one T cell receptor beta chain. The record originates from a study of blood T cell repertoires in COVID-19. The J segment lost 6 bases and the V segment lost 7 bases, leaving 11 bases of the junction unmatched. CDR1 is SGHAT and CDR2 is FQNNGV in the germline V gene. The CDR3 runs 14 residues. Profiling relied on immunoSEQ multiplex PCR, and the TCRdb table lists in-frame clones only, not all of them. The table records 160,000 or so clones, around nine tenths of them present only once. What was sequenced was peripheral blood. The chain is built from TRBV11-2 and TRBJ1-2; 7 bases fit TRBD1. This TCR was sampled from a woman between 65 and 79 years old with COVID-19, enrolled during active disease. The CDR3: CASTPTETGHGYTF. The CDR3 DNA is TGTGCCAGCACCCCGACCGAGACAGGGCATGGCTACACCTTC.